The entry that follows covers one T cell receptor (beta chain) sequence. The sample belongs to a study of blood T cell repertoires in COVID-19. Looking at the study overall: T cells, B-cell-depleted T cells, or PBMCs supplied cDNA or gDNA.

The data were produced by immunoSEQ multiplex PCR, yet TCRdb's version contains in-frame clones alone and is incomplete. Of roughly 100,000 clones detected, 87% appear once; the ten largest clones hold roughly 10%. The CDR3 length is 22 residues. The receptor was derived from a woman aged 30 to 39 with acute or convalescent COVID-19. The J gene is TRBJ1-5, the V gene TRBV21-1; TRBD1, the table's D call, was not compared with the DNA. TRBV21-1 is deemed a pseudogene. Sequenced sample: peripheral blood. As DNA, the CDR3 is TGTGCCAGCAGCAAAGCGCTCCTCGCGACATCGGACAGGGAAAATCAAAATCAGCCCCAGCATTTT. This translates into CASSKALLATSDRENQNQPQHF.